This T cell receptor (beta chain) was recovered during a study of blood T cell repertoires in COVID-19. For the study at large: COVID-19 samples from acute and convalescent phases originated in the United States, Italy and Spain. T cells, B-cell-depleted T cells, or PBMCs supplied cDNA or gDNA.

V lost 6 bases, J lost 4 bases, and 15 bases lay in between. The CDR3 is 14 residues long. The V gene's germline CDR1 is MDHEN and CDR2 SYDVKM. Original processing notes: Reference gene primer amplification in the assay estimated nucleated cell counts. The repertoire was sequenced with immunoSEQ multiplex PCR; TCRdb's copy has only in-frame clones and lacks some. The V and J calls and clone size are taken from that table; D and trimming were inferred from the DNA. The table includes 150,000 to 200,000 clones, around 85% detected once. This TCR came from a man aged 55 to 70 with acute or convalescent COVID-19. The V and J genes are TRBV28 and TRBJ1-2, with D possibly TRBD1 on 6 matching bases. Input material: peripheral blood. Written as DNA, the CDR3 is TGTGCCAGCAGCGTTACAGGGTTGTCCTATGGCTACACCTTC. Translated, it gives CASSVTGLSYGYTF.